Detailed here is one TCR beta chain. The antigen is undetermined. Every sampled donor was Caucasian and healthy. These data come from a study of identical twins. cDNA molecules carried unique molecular identifiers, and template switching added a universal primer site. From the 5' RACE reads, TCRdb called clonotypes with MiXCR, one entry per CDR3 protein. This sample has more than 1.5 million distinct CDR3 sequences, with around 33% found just once. Findings and limits, study-wide: The abundant beta clonotypes from cord blood had fewer insertions, and memory repertoires had none of this.

The source is a newborn girl in good health. The sample was cord blood.

The CDR3 DNA reads TGTGCCAGCAGCTTCCACGGCGGGAGTTTTTACGAGCAGTACTTC. Encoded protein: CASSFHGGSFYEQYF. The chain uses TRBV7-8 and TRBJ2-4, with 7 positions matching TRBD2. The J call may be faulty, since TRBJ2-7 better matches the DNA end. Germline lookup yields CDR1 SGHVS and CDR2 FQNEAQ. The CDR3 is 15 residues long.